This TCR beta chain appears in the sequencing data of a study of STAT5B mutations in CD4+ large granular lymphocyte leukemia. Across the whole study: Healthy donors showed HLA-associated enrichment of the CDR3 'QG' motif.

As concerns this clone: What it binds is not known.

The protocol was immunoSEQ multiplex PCR, while the TCRdb copy is restricted to in-frame clones and leaves out a portion. The data show roughly 35,000 clones, 55% to 80% seen once. Findings and caveats of the study: Compared with healthy controls (2/35), patient top clones favored TRBV06 (8/27). Main leukemic clonotypes were patient-specific, but under 30% appeared at low frequency elsewhere.

V dropped 9 bases and J dropped 4 bases, with 13 bases sitting between them. Per germline, CDR1 SGHTA and CDR2 FQGNSA. The CDR3 has 13 residues. The clonotype originates from a human donor in good health. Sequencing was carried out using CD4+ T cells from blood buffy coats. V is TRBV7-2 and J is TRBJ1-3, with D possibly matching TRBD1 (6 bases). The chain's CDR3 is CASRAGAGNTIYF. The DNA of the CDR3 is TGTGCCAGTCGTGCAGGGGCCGGAAACACCATATATTTT.